The clone carrying this TCR beta chain was observed at least ten times. This sample is part of a study of T cells in Graves' hyperthyroidism and ophthalmopathy. CDR1 and CDR2 (germline): SGHRS, YFSETQ. The CDR3 covers 15 residues. The V gene lost 1 base and the J gene lost 4 bases, with 13 bases spanning the gap. Amplification yielded TCR beta CDR3 regions, with RNA transcripts as the source. The HTBI set primed first-round TCR CDR3 RT-PCR. A single record per CDR3 protein comes from TCRdb applying MiXCR to the multiplex PCR reads. The data contain fewer than 350,000 distinct CDR3 sequences, 15% of them singletons.

This clonotype originated in a woman in her 50s with Graves' hyperthyroidism that later progressed to Graves' ophthalmopathy. Sequenced material: blood. This chain joins TRBV5-1 and TRBJ2-3; D unclear. The DNA for the CDR3 is TGCGCCAGCAGCTTGTATTCCGGCAGTGCAGATACGCAGTATTTT. Protein product: CASSLYSGSADTQYF.